This T cell receptor (beta chain) appears in the sequencing data of a study of blood T cell repertoires in COVID-19. About the study: Acute and convalescent COVID-19 samples came from the United States, Italy and Spain. From T cells, B-cell-depleted T cells, or PBMCs came the material, which was cDNA or gDNA.

Germline CDR1 is SEHNR and CDR2 is FQNEAQ (reference sequence). The germline V and J ends were trimmed by 1 base and 4 bases, with 13 bases remaining between them. The CDR3 sequence is 15 residues long. Each participant's cohort was designated according to participant-reported clinical history. Authors' methods: Quantification of nucleated cells was approximated via reference gene primer amplification. Using immunoSEQ multiplex PCR, the repertoire was profiled, and TCRdb retains in-frame clones only, with some absent. For V, J and clone size, that table is used; D and trimming come from the DNA. The sample lists some 170,000 clones, roughly 87% seen once, with 1% to 1.5% in the top ten.

Sequencing was performed on PBMCs or T cells enriched from blood (not recorded which). The origin of this receptor is a human donor with acute COVID-19. The donor label of this sample is uncertain. The chain joins TRBV7-9 to TRBJ1-1; no definite D call. The CDR3 bases are TGTGCCAGCAGCTTAGGGGTAGGACGGGGCACTGAAGCTTTCTTT. Translated: CASSLGVGRGTEAFF.